The rows below give T cell receptor beta chains drawn from one sample of a study of PD-1 blockade in classical Hodgkin lymphoma. Repertoires were generated with immunoSEQ multiplex PCR, while TCRdb's copy carries only in-frame clones and drops some. The sample shows some 10,000 clones, roughly 76% of them seen only once. The sample in question was peripheral blood mononuclear cells (PBMCs), obtained at baseline. The receptors stem from a human donor with classical Hodgkin lymphoma. CDR3s include the opening cysteine and the closing phenylalanine or tryptophan. A D gene is named only where the DNA matches it firmly.

>TRBJ1-4|NA|TRBV2
CASIVEASSEKLFF
>TRBJ2-1|NA|TRBV7-8
CASSLVSGSAIQFF
>TRBJ2-1|NA|TRBV21-1
CASSPRGDRGYNEQFF
>TRBJ2-1|TRBD2|TRBV28
CASETSGGYNEQFF
>TRBJ1-1|NA|TRBV30
CAWQAGMNTEAFF
>TRBJ1-5|NA|TRBV2
CASSEAGGWGKEQPQHF
>TRBJ2-7|TRBD2|TRBV10-2
CASSDLKYGTSGYEQYF
>TRBJ1-5|NA|TRBV6-1
CASRGSLNQPQHF
>TRBJ2-7|TRBD2|TRBV5-1
CASSFVGEGEQYF
>TRBJ1-1|TRBD1|TRBV7-9
CASSSAPTGTTEAFF
>TRBJ1-1|TRBD1|TRBV6-4
CASRATGTNTEAFF
>TRBJ1-4|TRBD1|TRBV11-2
CASSLGTGVEKLFF
>TRBJ2-1|NA|TRBV7-2
CASSHDSGTFSDEQFF
>TRBJ1-1|NA|TRBV29-1
CSVGGGTEAFF
>TRBJ2-7|NA|TRBV30
CAWSVTRDGSGTYEQYF
>TRBJ2-6|NA|TRBV7-9
CASRRLDSGANVLTF
>TRBJ2-7|NA|TRBV9
CASSPGFVDEQYF
>TRBJ2-1|NA|TRBV18
CASSPPFHDYNEQFF
>TRBJ1-1|TRBD1|TRBV19
CASPKPGQGVLNEAFF
>TRBJ2-1|TRBD2|TRBV6-5
CASSYRTSGVFDEQFF
>TRBJ2-1|NA|TRBV28
CASAYNEQFF
>TRBJ1-2|NA|TRBV18
CASSPAGSDYGYTF
>TRBJ1-1|NA|TRBV5-1
CASSLAVVATEAFF
>TRBJ2-1|TRBD2|TRBV5-1
CASSPAGAIYNEQFF
>TRBJ2-1|NA|TRBV5-1
CASSFPSRVLTYNEQFF
>TRBJ2-1|TRBD2|TRBV6-5
CASSLDSGIEQFF
>TRBJ1-5|TRBD1|TRBV4-1
CASSQDRGSNQPQHF
>TRBJ2-7|NA|TRBV20-1
CSASGPYEQYF
>TRBJ2-6|TRBD1|TRBV15
CATSRTGTGSGANVLTF
>TRBJ1-1|NA|TRBV27
CASSLYPTLNTEAFF
>TRBJ2-7|NA|TRBV5-1
CASSLTEPLSYEQYF